These T cell receptor beta chains were read from a single sample in a study of T cell responses to AZD1222 COVID-19 vaccine. Method: immunoSEQ multiplex PCR; TCRdb's copy keeps in-frame clones and lacks some. Found here are fewer than 35,000 clones, roughly 92% of them singletons; the top ten hold about 48%. The sample consisted of peripheral blood, taken on day 0 of AZD1222 vaccination. The receptors shown here come from an adult in good health. Both conserved end residues are part of each CDR3. A D gene is named only where the DNA matches it firmly. Where a row states a size, it is once, few, many or the class of an expanded clone; other rows omit it.

D gene	V gene	J gene	clone size	CDR3 DNA	CDR3 protein
-	TRBV5-8	TRBJ2-3	once	TGTGCCAGCGCCCCGCGCCAGCCCAGCACAGATACGCAGTATTTT	CASAPRQPSTDTQYF
-	TRBV19	TRBJ2-5	-	TGTGCCAGTAGTACACAGGGTCGAGAGACCCAGTACTTC	CASSTQGRETQYF
TRBD1	TRBV24-1	TRBJ1-4	-	TGTGCCACCAGTCGGGGACAGGAGAATGAAAAACTGTTTTTT	CATSRGQENEKLFF
-	TRBV5-4	TRBJ1-3	-	TGTGCCAGCAGCCCACGACAGGATATGGGAGACACCATATATTTT	CASSPRQDMGDTIYF
-	TRBV19	TRBJ1-2	-	TGTGCCAGTAGTATCGAGGACAGAGATGGCTACACCTTC	CASSIEDRDGYTF
-	TRBV7-9	TRBJ1-2	-	TGTGCCGGAGGAGGTGATTGGGGGGAAGCTAACTATGGCTACACCTTC	CAGGGDWGEANYGYTF
-	TRBV6-5	TRBJ1-2	-	TGTGCCAGCAGTTACTCTAGAGATCGCAACTATGGCTACACCTTC	CASSYSRDRNYGYTF
-	TRBV21-1	TRBJ2-2	-	TGTGCCAGCAGCGCCAAATTACTAGCGAGTGCCGGGGAGCTGTTTTTT	CASSAKLLASAGELFF
-	TRBV6-6	TRBJ2-3	-	TGTGCCAGCAGCTCATTGTCTAGCACAGATACGCAGTATTTT	CASSSLSSTDTQYF
-	TRBV19	TRBJ2-6	-	TGTGCGGCCGCCAGGGGTTCTGGGGCCAACGTCCTGACTTTC	CAAARGSGANVLTF
TRBD1	TRBV7-2	TRBJ1-1	-	TGTGCCAGCAGCCTCGGGACAGGGGGAACCGGGGGAGCTTTCTTT	CASSLGTGGTGGAFF
-	TRBV6-5	TRBJ1-6	-	TGTGCCAGCAGGGACAGACCTAATTCACCCCTCCACTTT	CASRDRPNSPLHF
-	TRBV6-1	TRBJ2-3	-	TGTGCCAGCAGTGAAAGGTGGGGGCAGGCGGCTACGCAGTATTTT	CASSERWGQAATQYF
TRBD2	TRBV7-2	TRBJ2-7	-	TGTGCCAGCAGCTTAGTTCTAGCGGGGAGAGAGCAGTACTTC	CASSLVLAGREQYF
TRBD2	TRBV5-1	TRBJ2-5	-	TGCGCCAGCAGCTTGCTAGCGGGGGCTTCTCAAGAGACCCAGTACTTC	CASSLLAGASQETQYF
TRBD1	TRBV27	TRBJ1-6	-	TGTGCCAGCAGTCTAGCAGGGGGGGATAATTCACCCCTCCACTTT	CASSLAGGDNSPLHF
TRBD2	TRBV7-2	TRBJ2-2	-	TGTGCCAGCAGCTATGGGAGGGGTAACACCGGGGAGCTGTTTTTT	CASSYGRGNTGELFF
-	TRBV6-5	TRBJ1-5	-	TGTGCCAGCAGCTTAAACAGGGCCCTTAATCAGCCCCAGCATTTT	CASSLNRALNQPQHF
TRBD1	TRBV7-6	TRBJ1-1	-	TGTGCCAGCAGCTTGGACCCGGGACAGGGTTCCACTGAAGCTTTCTTT	CASSLDPGQGSTEAFF
-	TRBV6-6	TRBJ2-7	-	TGTGCCAGCAGAACTCAAACTTACGAGCAGTACTTC	CASRTQTYEQYF
-	TRBV19	TRBJ1-2	-	TGTGCCAGTAGCCCGCAGGGAAACTATGGCTACACCTTC	CASSPQGNYGYTF
-	TRBV2	TRBJ2-7	-	TGTGCCAGCAGTGATGTCGGGGGTCTGAACGAGCAGTACTTC	CASSDVGGLNEQYF
-	TRBV27	TRBJ1-1	-	TGTGCCAGCAGTTTGGCCCGGGGGATGAACACTGAAGCTTTCTTT	CASSLARGMNTEAFF
TRBD1	TRBV6-6	TRBJ2-7	-	TGTGCCAGCAGCCAGACCGCCGGGACAGGGGAAGACGAGCAGTACTTC	CASSQTAGTGEDEQYF
TRBD1	TRBV14	TRBJ1-6	-	TGTGCCAGCAGCCGGACAGGGGGCGGCAATTCACCCCTCCACTTT	CASSRTGGGNSPLHF
-	TRBV5-1	TRBJ2-6	-	TGCGCCAGCAGCTTGGCAGGACAGCTCTCTGGGGCCAACGTCCTGACTTTC	CASSLAGQLSGANVLTF
-	TRBV6-2/TRBV6-3	TRBJ1-1	-	TGTGCCAGCAGTTTCGCCGGGACATTAGGCACTGAAGCTTTCTTT	CASSFAGTLGTEAFF
-	TRBV6-2/TRBV6-3	TRBJ1-5	-	TGTGCCAGCAGTTACAACAGGGTCGGTCAGCCCCAGCATTTT	CASSYNRVGQPQHF
-	TRBV27	TRBJ1-5	-	TGTGCCAGCAGTGACCAGGGAAGAAACCAGCCCCAGCATTTT	CASSDQGRNQPQHF
-	TRBV6-5	TRBJ2-1	-	TGTGCCAGCAGCCGGCCCCGCAATGAGCAGTTCTTC	CASSRPRNEQFF
TRBD1	TRBV9	TRBJ2-6	once	TGTGCCAGCAGCGTAGCAGGGGGTTCTGGGGCCAACGTCCTGACTTTC	CASSVAGGSGANVLTF
-	TRBV12-3/TRBV12-4	TRBJ2-7	medium-sized	TGTGCCAGCAGACTGGACACCTACGAGCAGTACTTC	CASRLDTYEQYF
-	TRBV29-1	TRBJ2-5	-	TGCAGCGTTGGGGACCGCCGGGAGACCCAGTACTTC	CSVGDRRETQYF
-	TRBV5-4	TRBJ2-5	once	TGTGCCAGCAGCTTGGTGGGGGGCGGGGAGACCCAGTACTTC	CASSLVGGGETQYF
TRBD2	TRBV11-2	TRBJ2-2	-	TGTGCCAGCAGCTTGTCCGGGACTAGCGGGACCGGGGAGCTGTTTTTT	CASSLSGTSGTGELFF
-	TRBV19	TRBJ2-2	-	TGTGCCAGTAGTCTCCTTCAGGGGGAGCTGTTTTTT	CASSLLQGELFF
TRBD1	TRBV2	TRBJ1-6	-	TGTGCCAGCAATTCAGGGGGGGCGAATTCACCCCTCCACTTT	CASNSGGANSPLHF
-	TRBV5-6	TRBJ1-6	-	TGTGCCAGCAGCTTGTTGCAGGGGAGCTCACCCCTCCACTTT	CASSLLQGSSPLHF
-	TRBV5-6	TRBJ2-2	-	TGTGCCAGCAGCTTGTCGTTCGGGGAGCTGTTTTTT	CASSLSFGELFF
-	TRBV4-3	TRBJ2-7	-	TGCGCCAGCAGCCAAGATGCGCAGGGCCCGAGCTCCTACGAGCAGTACTTC	CASSQDAQGPSSYEQYF
-	TRBV7-9	TRBJ2-2	few	TGTGCCAGCAGCTTTCAGGGTACCGGGGAGCTGTTTTTT	CASSFQGTGELFF
-	TRBV5-6	TRBJ2-5	-	TGTGCCAGCATCACTTTGGGGGCTGGGGGGACCCAGTACTTC	CASITLGAGGTQYF
-	TRBV5-1	TRBJ1-5	-	TGCGCCAGCAGCCCGGGGTACGGTGGCAATCAGCCCCAGCATTTT	CASSPGYGGNQPQHF
TRBD2	TRBV27	TRBJ2-2	-	TGTGCCAGCAGTCCAAGACGGACTAGCGGGGGGGCCGTCAACACCGGGGAGCTGTTTTTT	CASSPRRTSGGAVNTGELFF
-	TRBV5-1	TRBJ1-2	-	TGCGCCAGCAGCTTGGCCGGGGCGGCTGACAGCTATGGCTACACCTTC	CASSLAGAADSYGYTF
-	TRBV4-3	TRBJ2-7	once	TGCGCCAGCAGCCAAGATCAAAGGGGATACGAGCAGTACTTC	CASSQDQRGYEQYF
-	TRBV2	TRBJ2-7	few	TGTGCCAGCAGTGAGGAGCGTGGATCTTCGGAGCAGTACTTC	CASSEERGSSEQYF
TRBD2	TRBV5-6	TRBJ2-3	once	TGTGCCAGCAGCTTGGGTGCGGGGGGTAACACAGATACGCAGTATTTT	CASSLGAGGNTDTQYF
-	TRBV7-9	TRBJ2-5	medium-sized	TGTGCCAGCAGCGCCCGAACAGGGCTCCAAGAGACCCAGTACTTC	CASSARTGLQETQYF
TRBD2	TRBV27	TRBJ2-3	-	TGTGCCAGCAGTTTAGGGGGGGGACTCCTCCCGACGGATAGCACAGATACGCAGTATTTT	CASSLGGGLLPTDSTDTQYF